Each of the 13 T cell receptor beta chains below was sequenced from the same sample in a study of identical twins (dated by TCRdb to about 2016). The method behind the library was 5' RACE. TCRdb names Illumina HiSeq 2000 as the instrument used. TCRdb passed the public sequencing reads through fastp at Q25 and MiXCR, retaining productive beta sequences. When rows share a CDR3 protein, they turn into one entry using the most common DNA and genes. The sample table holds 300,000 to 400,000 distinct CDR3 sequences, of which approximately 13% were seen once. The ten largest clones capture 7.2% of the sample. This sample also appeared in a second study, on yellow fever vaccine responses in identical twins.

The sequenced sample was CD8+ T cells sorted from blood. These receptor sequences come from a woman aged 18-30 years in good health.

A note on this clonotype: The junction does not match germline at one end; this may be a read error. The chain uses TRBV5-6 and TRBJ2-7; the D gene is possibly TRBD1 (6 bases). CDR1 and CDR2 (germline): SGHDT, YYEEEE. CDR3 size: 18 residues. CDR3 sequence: CASSRVGSLRDTSYGQYF. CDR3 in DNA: TGTGCCAGCAGCCGCGTGGGGTCGTTGAGGGACACCTCCTACGGGCAGTACTTC. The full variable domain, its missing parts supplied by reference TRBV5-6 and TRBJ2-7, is DAGVTQSPTHLIKTRGQQVTLRCSPKSGHDTVSWYQQALGQGPQFIFQYYEEEERQRGNFPDRFSGHQFPNYSSELNVNALLLGDSALYLCASSRVGSLRDTSYGQYFGPGTRLTVT.

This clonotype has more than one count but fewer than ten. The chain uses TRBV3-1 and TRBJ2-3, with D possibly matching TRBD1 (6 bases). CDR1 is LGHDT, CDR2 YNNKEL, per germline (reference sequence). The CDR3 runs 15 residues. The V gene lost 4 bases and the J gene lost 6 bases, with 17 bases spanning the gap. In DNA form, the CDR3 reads TGTGCCAGCAGCCCGACCGGGACATTACGGGATACGCAGTATTTT. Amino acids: CASSPTGTLRDTQYF.

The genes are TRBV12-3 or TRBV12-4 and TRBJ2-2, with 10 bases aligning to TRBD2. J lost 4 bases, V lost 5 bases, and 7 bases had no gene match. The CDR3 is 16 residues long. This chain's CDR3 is CASSLGLARSTGELFF. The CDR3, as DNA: TGTGCCAGCAGTCTGGGACTAGCGCGATCCACCGGGGAGCTGTTTTTT.

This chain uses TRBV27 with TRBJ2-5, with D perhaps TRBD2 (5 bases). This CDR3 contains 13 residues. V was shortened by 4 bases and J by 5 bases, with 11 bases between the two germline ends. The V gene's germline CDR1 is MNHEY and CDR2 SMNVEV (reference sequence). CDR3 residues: CASSSAGGETQYF. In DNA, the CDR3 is TGTGCCAGCAGTTCCGCGGGCGGCGAGACCCAGTACTTC.

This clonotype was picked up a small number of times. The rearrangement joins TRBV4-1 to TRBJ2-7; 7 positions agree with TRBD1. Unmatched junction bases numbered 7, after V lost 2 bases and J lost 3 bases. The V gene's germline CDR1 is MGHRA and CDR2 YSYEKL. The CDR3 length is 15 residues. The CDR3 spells CASSQKGTDDYEQYV. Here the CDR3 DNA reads TGCGCCAGCAGCCAAAAGGGGACAGACGACTACGAGCAGTACGTC.

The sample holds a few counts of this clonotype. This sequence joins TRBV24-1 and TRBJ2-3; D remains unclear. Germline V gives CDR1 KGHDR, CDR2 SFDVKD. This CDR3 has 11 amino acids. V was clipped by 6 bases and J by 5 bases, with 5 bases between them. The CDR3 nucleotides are TGTGCCACCAGTTTGGGAGATACGCAGTATTTT. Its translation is CATSLGDTQYF.

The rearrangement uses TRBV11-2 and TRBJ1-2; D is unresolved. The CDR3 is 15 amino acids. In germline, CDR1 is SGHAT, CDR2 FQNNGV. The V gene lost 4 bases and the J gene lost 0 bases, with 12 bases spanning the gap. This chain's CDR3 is CASSSWEAANYGYTF. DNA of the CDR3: TGTGCCAGCAGCTCGTGGGAAGCAGCTAACTATGGCTACACCTTC.

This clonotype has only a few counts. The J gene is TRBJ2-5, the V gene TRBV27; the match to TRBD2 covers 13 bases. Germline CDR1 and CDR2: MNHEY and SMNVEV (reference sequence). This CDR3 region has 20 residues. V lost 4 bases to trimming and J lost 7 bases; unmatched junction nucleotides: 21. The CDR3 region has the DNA TGTGCCAGCAGTTCGCCCGTGACTAGCGGGAGGTCCCACCCACCGGGGACCCAGTACTTC. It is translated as CASSSPVTSGRSHPPGTQYF.

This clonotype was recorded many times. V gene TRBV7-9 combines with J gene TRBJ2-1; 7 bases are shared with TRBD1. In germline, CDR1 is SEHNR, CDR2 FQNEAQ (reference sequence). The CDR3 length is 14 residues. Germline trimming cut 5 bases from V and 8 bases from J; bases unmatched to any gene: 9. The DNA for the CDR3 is TGTGCCAGCAGCCCACCGACAGGGACGGATGAGCAGTTCTTC. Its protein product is CASSPPTGTDEQFF.

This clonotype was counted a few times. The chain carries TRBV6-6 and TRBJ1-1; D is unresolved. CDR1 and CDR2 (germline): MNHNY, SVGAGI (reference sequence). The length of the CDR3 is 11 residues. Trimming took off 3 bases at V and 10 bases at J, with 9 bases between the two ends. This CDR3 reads CASSYVDGAFF. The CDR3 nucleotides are TGTGCCAGCAGTTATGTCGATGGAGCTTTCTTT.

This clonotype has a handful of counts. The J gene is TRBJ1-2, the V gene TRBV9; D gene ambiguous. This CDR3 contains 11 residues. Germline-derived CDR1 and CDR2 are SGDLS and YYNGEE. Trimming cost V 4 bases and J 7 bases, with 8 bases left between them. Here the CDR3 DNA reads TGTGCCAGCAGCTCTCGCAGTGGCTACACCTTC. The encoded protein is CASSSRSGYTF.

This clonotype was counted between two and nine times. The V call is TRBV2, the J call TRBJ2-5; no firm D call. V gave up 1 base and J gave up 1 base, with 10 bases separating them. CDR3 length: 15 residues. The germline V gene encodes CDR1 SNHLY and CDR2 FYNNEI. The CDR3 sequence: CASSEEWEIQETQYF. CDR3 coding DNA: TGTGCCAGCAGTGAAGAGTGGGAAATCCAAGAGACCCAGTACTTC.

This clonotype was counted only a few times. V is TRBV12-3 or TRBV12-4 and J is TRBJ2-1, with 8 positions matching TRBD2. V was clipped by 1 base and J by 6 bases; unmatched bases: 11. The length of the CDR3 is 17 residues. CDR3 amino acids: CASSLGVTGTRGNEQFF. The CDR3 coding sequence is TGTGCCAGCAGTTTAGGCGTAACCGGGACTAGGGGCAATGAGCAGTTCTTC.